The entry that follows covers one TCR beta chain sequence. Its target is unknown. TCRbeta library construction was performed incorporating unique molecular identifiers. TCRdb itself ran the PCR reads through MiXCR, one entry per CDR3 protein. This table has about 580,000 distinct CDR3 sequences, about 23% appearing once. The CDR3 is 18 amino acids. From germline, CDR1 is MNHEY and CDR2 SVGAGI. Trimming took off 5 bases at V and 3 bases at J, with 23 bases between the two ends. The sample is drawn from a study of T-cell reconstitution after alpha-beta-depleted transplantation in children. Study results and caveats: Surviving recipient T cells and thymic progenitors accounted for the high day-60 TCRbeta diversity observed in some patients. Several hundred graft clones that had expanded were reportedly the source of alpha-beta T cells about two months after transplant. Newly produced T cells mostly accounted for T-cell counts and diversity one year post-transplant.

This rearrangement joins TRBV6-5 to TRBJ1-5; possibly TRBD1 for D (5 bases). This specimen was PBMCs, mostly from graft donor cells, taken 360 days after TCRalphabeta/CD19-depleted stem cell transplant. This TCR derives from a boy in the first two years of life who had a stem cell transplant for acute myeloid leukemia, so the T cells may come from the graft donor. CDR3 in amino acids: CASSLRAVGQLINQPQHF. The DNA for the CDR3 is TGTGCCAGCAGTCTCAGGGCCGTAGGGCAACTCATCAATCAGCCCCAGCATTTT.